Presented here are 11 T cell receptor beta chains from one specimen sequenced in a study of cytotoxic CD8 clonotypes in ibrutinib-treated CLL. Clones were sequenced by immunoSEQ multiplex PCR, and TCRdb holds only the in-frame ones, with some missing. This table has approximately 84,000 clones, around 84% appearing once. The specimen was PBMCs, collected before ibrutinib treatment. The receptors were gathered from a human donor with chronic lymphocytic leukemia.

This chain joins TRBV5-4 and TRBJ2-3; no definite D call. The germline CDR1 and CDR2 sequences are SGHNT and YYREEE (reference sequence). This CDR3 is 14 amino acids long. Between the trimmed V and J ends, which lost 0 bases and 1 base, there was a span of 6 bases. The CDR3 sequence: CASSLVSGTDTQYF. The CDR3, as DNA: TGTGCCAGCAGCTTGGTAAGCGGCACAGATACGCAGTATTTT.

The V call is TRBV6-1, the J call TRBJ2-1; D gene unclear. The CDR3 is made up of 20 amino acids. Germline CDR1 MNHNS, CDR2 SASEGT. V shed 2 bases and J shed 5 bases, with 28 bases lying between them. The CDR3 DNA is TGTGCCAGCAGTGAAAGGCCCTCCGGATTGGCAGTTTTAGCTCACAATGAGCAGTTCTTC. Translation gives CASSERPSGLAVLAHNEQFF.

This chain connects TRBV2 to TRBJ2-1; no definite D call. Germline CDR1 is SNHLY and CDR2 is FYNNEI. The CDR3 loop spans 18 amino acids. V was trimmed by 6 bases and J by 0 bases, leaving 21 bases between them. DNA for the CDR3: TGTGCCAGCAGAGAACCTAAACTACAGAGGAGCTCCTACAATGAGCAGTTCTTC. This encodes CASREPKLQRSSYNEQFF. Variable domain in full (rest from reference TRBV2 and TRBJ2-1): EPEVTQTPSHQVTQMGQEVILRCVPISNHLYFYWYRQILGQKVEFLVSFYNNEISEKSEIFDDQFSVERPDGSNFTLKIRSTKLEDSAMYFCASREPKLQRSSYNEQFFGPGTRLTVL.

J is TRBJ1-5 and V is TRBV7-9; D might be TRBD1 (6 bases). V lost 7 bases, J lost 5 bases, and 9 bases lay in between. Looked up from germline, CDR1 is SEHNR and CDR2 is FQNEAQ (reference sequence). This CDR3 is built from 12 residues. This chain's CDR3 is CASTQGHQPQHF. The CDR3 nucleotides are TGTGCCAGCACACAGGGTCATCAGCCCCAGCATTTT. The whole variable domain, remainder taken from reference TRBV7-9 and TRBJ1-5, is DTGVSQNPRHKITKRGQNVTFRCDPISEHNRLYWYRQTLGQGPEFLTYFQNEAQLEKSRLLSDRFSAERPKGSFSTLEIQRTEQGDSAMYLCASTQGHQPQHFGDGTRLSIL.

The chain carries TRBV9 and TRBJ2-3; the match to TRBD2 covers 8 bases. The length of the CDR3 is 16 residues. Germline lookup yields CDR1 SGDLS and CDR2 YYNGEE. V dropped 2 bases and J dropped 1; count of bases not matched to a gene: 6. Here the CDR3 reads CASSVSSGGGTDTQYF. The CDR3 DNA sequence: TGTGCCAGCAGCGTTTCCTCGGGAGGGGGCACAGATACGCAGTATTTT.

As to this clone: The sample holds other DNA sequences that translate to the same CDR3. This chain uses TRBV4-1 with TRBJ2-2; 7 positions match TRBD1. This CDR3 region has 13 residues. The germline CDR1 and CDR2 sequences are MGHRA and YSYEKL. V lost 3 bases, J lost 5 bases, and 0 bases stayed unmatched. The CDR3 reads CASSQTGTGELFF. The CDR3 coding sequence is TGCGCCAGCAGCCAGACAGGGACCGGGGAGCTGTTTTTT.

The chain joins TRBV7-9 to TRBJ2-7; no clear D. Germline CDR1 is SEHNR and CDR2 is FQNEAQ (reference sequence). The CDR3 length is 13 residues. With 5 bases removed from V and 0 bases from J, the gap between germline ends came to 8 bases. The CDR3 DNA reads TGTGCCAGCAGCCTACCAAGCTCCTACGAGCAGTACTTC. As protein: CASSLPSSYEQYF.

The chain couples TRBV4-1 to TRBJ1-2, with a weak D call TRBD1 (5 bases). Trimming took off 2 bases at V and 2 bases at J, with 18 bases between the two ends. There are 17 residues in the CDR3. The germline V gene encodes CDR1 MGHRA and CDR2 YSYEKL. Here the CDR3 reads CASSQPPGTLENYGYTF. As DNA, the CDR3 is TGCGCCAGCAGCCAACCCCCCGGGACTCTAGAGAACTATGGCTACACCTTC.

The genes are TRBV7-9 and TRBJ2-4; 10 bases are a match to TRBD2. The CDR3 runs to 19 residues. Per the germline V gene, CDR1 is SEHNR and CDR2 is FQNEAQ (reference sequence). Trimming cost V 3 bases and J 0 bases; bases outside gene matches: 11. This CDR3 reads CASSLPPRLAGLAKNIQYF. CDR3 DNA sequence: TGTGCCAGCAGCTTGCCTCCGCGACTAGCGGGTTTAGCCAAAAACATTCAGTACTTC.

V gene TRBV7-3 combines with J gene TRBJ2-5, with TRBD2 as a possible D gene (5 bases). This CDR3 contains 14 residues. V lost 1 base to trimming and J lost 5 bases, with 11 bases between them. CDR1 and CDR2 from the germline V gene are SGHTA and FQGTGA. The CDR3 sequence: CASSLIGIGETQYF. CDR3 nucleotide sequence: TGTGCCAGCAGCTTAATCGGGATTGGGGAGACCCAGTACTTC.

The rearrangement joins TRBV4-1 to TRBJ2-1; maybe TRBD2 (5 bases). Trimming cost V 7 bases and J 6 bases, with 19 bases left between them. Germline V gene data show CDR1 as MGHRA and CDR2 as YSYEKL. The CDR3 sequence is 15 residues long. This CDR3 reads CASTLDGPSGNEQFF. CDR3 DNA sequence: TGCGCCAGCACCCTCGACGGGCCCAGCGGCAATGAGCAGTTCTTC.